Below, 20 T cell receptor beta chains from the same sample are listed, as sequenced in a study of blood T cell repertoires in COVID-19. Sequenced by immunoSEQ multiplex PCR; TCRdb stores in-frame clones only, minus some. The sample lists approximately 250,000 clones, 70% to 90% seen once, with over 1.5% in the top ten. The sequenced sample was peripheral blood. The receptors here all came from a man aged 25 to 45 with active or convalescent COVID-19.

This chain connects TRBV5-1 to TRBJ2-1, with 9 bases lining up with TRBD2. This CDR3 spans 15 amino acids. V shed 8 bases, J shed 8 bases, and the junction held 14 bases outside the gene matches. CDR1 SGHRS and CDR2 YFSETQ come from the germline V gene. The CDR3 DNA is TGCGCCAGTAGCGGCGGCGGGGGGGCTATCGATGAGCAGTTCTTC. Encoded protein: CASSGGGGAIDEQFF. Variable domain in full (rest from reference TRBV5-1 and TRBJ2-1): KAGVTQTPRYLIKTRGQQVTLSCSPISGHRSVSWYQQTPGQGLQFLFEYFSETQRNKGNFPGRFSGRQFSNSRSEMNVSTLELGDSALYLCASSGGGGAIDEQFFGPGTRLTVL.

The genes are TRBV10-3 and TRBJ1-2, with 9 bases that match TRBD1. After removal of 0 bases from V and 2 bases from J, the junction contained 13 bases not matched to a gene. CDR1 and CDR2 from the germline V gene are ENHRY and SYGVKD. The CDR3 is 19 amino acids. DNA for the CDR3: TGTGCCATCAGTGAGTCACAACCGGGACAGGGAAGTCCGAACTATGGCTACACCTTC. This sequence encodes CAISESQPGQGSPNYGYTF.

This chain joins TRBV12-3 or TRBV12-4 and TRBJ2-3; no firm D call. Trimming shortened V by 5 bases and J by 6 bases, and 12 bases separated the two germline ends. CDR3 size: 13 residues. CDR3 in DNA: TGTGCCAGCAGTCGCGTTCCCACTGATACGCAGTATTTT. It is translated as CASSRVPTDTQYF.

The CDR3 reads CASRVRESTNEKLFF. CDR3 coding DNA: TGTGCCAGTAGGGTCAGGGAATCAACTAATGAAAAACTGTTTTTT. The chain employs TRBV19 and TRBJ1-4; D may be TRBD1 (5 bases). Between the trimmed V and J ends, which lost 6 bases and 0 bases, there was a span of 11 bases. Per germline, CDR1 LNHDA and CDR2 SQIVND (reference sequence). CDR3 length: 15 residues.

The rearrangement uses TRBV7-7 and TRBJ2-1, with TRBD2 matching over 9 bases. The CDR3 runs 15 residues. With 5 bases clipped from V and 9 bases from J, the junction kept 11 bases outside the gene matches. Germline CDR1 is SSHAT and CDR2 is FNYEAQ (reference sequence). Written as DNA, the CDR3 is TGTGCCAGCAGCCCGGGGGATAGCGGGGGTCGTGAGCAGTTCTTC. The encoded protein is CASSPGDSGGREQFF.

This rearrangement joins TRBV6-5 to TRBJ1-6; 9 bases are a match to TRBD1. The CDR3 is 16 residues long. Germline-derived CDR1 and CDR2 are MNHEY and SVGAGI. The V gene end was trimmed by 1 base and the J gene end by 9 bases; junction bases not matched to a gene: 7. The DNA for the CDR3 is TGTGCCAGCAGTTACTTACTACAGGGGGCGGCTTCACCCCTCCACTTT. As protein: CASSYLLQGAASPLHF.

This chain uses TRBV27 with TRBJ2-2; D is uncertain. Trimming cost V 7 bases and J 6 bases, with 12 bases left between them. This CDR3 is 13 amino acids long. Germline CDR1 and CDR2: MNHEY and SMNVEV (reference sequence). Written as DNA, the CDR3 is TGTGCCAGCAAAGCCGGGTTATCCGGGGAGCTGTTTTTT. Protein product: CASKAGLSGELFF.

This chain connects TRBV6-5 to TRBJ1-4; D might be TRBD1 (5 bases). Germline V CDR1 and CDR2: MNHEY, SVGAGI. This CDR3 comprises 15 residues. The V end lost 6 bases, the J end lost 1 base, and 12 bases lay between the germline ends. The CDR3 bases are TGTGCCAGCAGAAGGATGGGGGGAACTAATGAAAAACTGTTTTTT. Its protein product is CASRRMGGTNEKLFF.

V usage is TRBV19 and J usage is TRBJ2-2; 7 bases align to TRBD2. CDR3 length: 17 amino acids. Per the germline V gene, CDR1 is LNHDA and CDR2 is SQIVND (reference sequence). The ends lost 7 bases at V and 4 bases at J; junction bases unmatched: 15. As DNA, the CDR3 is TGTGCCAGTACCCGATGGGCTAGCGGAGGTGGCACCGGGGAGCTGTTTTTT. Amino acids: CASTRWASGGGTGELFF.

V usage is TRBV18 and J usage is TRBJ1-5; weak D call: TRBD1 (5 bases). V lost 3 bases, J lost 5 bases, and 14 bases lay in between. The CDR3 consists of 15 residues. CDR1 is KGHSH, CDR2 LQKENI, per germline. This CDR3 reads CASSPGGEGYQPQHF. CDR3 nucleotide sequence: TGTGCCAGCTCACCGGGGGGAGAGGGGTATCAGCCCCAGCATTTT. Drawing the rest from reference TRBV18 and TRBJ1-5, the complete variable domain is NAGVMQNPRHLVRRRGQEARLRCSPMKGHSHVYWYRQLPEEGLKFMVYLQKENIIDESGMPKERFSAEFPKEGPSILRIQQVVRGDSAAYFCASSPGGEGYQPQHFGDGTRLSIL.

This rearrangement joins TRBV30 to TRBJ2-5; possibly TRBD2 for D (7 bases). The CDR3 contains 12 residues. V was shortened by 2 bases and J by 9 bases, with 13 bases between the two germline ends. The germline CDR1 and CDR2 sequences are GTSNPN and SVGIG (reference sequence). The CDR3: CAWSPGDYPQYF. The DNA for the CDR3 is TGTGCCTGGAGTCCAGGGGACTACCCCCAGTACTTC.

The chain links TRBV9 to TRBJ2-3; D might be TRBD1 (6 bases). Germline V lookup: CDR1 SGDLS, CDR2 YYNGEE. The length of the CDR3 is 15 residues. V was cut by 3 bases and J by 4 bases, with 15 bases left in between. The CDR3 DNA reads as TGTGCCAGCAGCGAGAGGGGGACATGGGCAGATACGCAGTATTTT. Translating it yields CASSERGTWADTQYF.

This sequence joins TRBV5-4 and TRBJ2-3, with D perhaps TRBD1 (6 bases). The CDR3 totals 15 residues. The V and J ends lost 3 bases and 3 bases respectively, with 14 bases between them. Germline assignment: CDR1 SGHNT and CDR2 YYREEE (reference sequence). The CDR3 region is CASSSQGRGTDTQYF. CDR3 nucleotide sequence: TGTGCCAGCAGCTCACAGGGACGTGGGACAGATACGCAGTATTTT.

The chain carries TRBV5-1 and TRBJ2-3, with 11 positions matching TRBD2. Germline V CDR1 and CDR2: SGHRS, YFSETQ. V lost 0 bases to trimming and J lost 4 bases; unmatched junction nucleotides: 4. CDR3 length: 16 amino acids. The CDR3 region has the DNA TGCGCCAGCAGCTTGGTTATAGCGGGGGGGGCAGATACGCAGTATTTT. Its translation: CASSLVIAGGADTQYF.

The chain has TRBV7-2 and TRBJ2-2; the match to TRBD2 covers 8 bases. Germline V CDR1 and CDR2: SGHTA, FQGNSA. V dropped 6 bases and J dropped 3; count of bases not matched to a gene: 3. The CDR3 is made up of 14 amino acids. CDR3 loop: CASRTGGYTGELFF. CDR3 sequence (DNA): TGTGCCAGCAGGACGGGGGGGTACACCGGGGAGCTGTTTTTT.

A single count supports this clone. The V and J genes are TRBV6-5 and TRBJ1-2, with D unclear. The CDR3 is made up of 14 amino acids. Germline CDR1 is MNHEY and CDR2 is SVGAGI. The ends were cut back, 1 base at V and 0 bases at J, with 6 bases in the middle. The CDR3: CASSYLHTNYGYTF. In DNA form, the CDR3 reads TGTGCCAGCAGTTACTTACATACTAACTATGGCTACACCTTC.

As DNA, the CDR3 is TGCGCCAGCAGCCTACAGGGTTTCAGTGGGGCCAACGTCCTGACTTTC. It translates to CASSLQGFSGANVLTF. The chain has TRBV5-1 and TRBJ2-6; the D gene is possibly TRBD1 (6 bases). The germline CDR1 and CDR2 sequences are SGHRS and YFSETQ. V was shortened by 4 bases and J by 3 bases, with 14 bases between the two germline ends. The CDR3 loop spans 16 amino acids. Combining the CDR3 with reference TRBV5-1 and TRBJ2-6 gives the whole variable domain KAGVTQTPRYLIKTRGQQVTLSCSPISGHRSVSWYQQTPGQGLQFLFEYFSETQRNKGNFPGRFSGRQFSNSRSEMNVSTLELGDSALYLCASSLQGFSGANVLTFGAGSRLTVL.

The rearrangement joins TRBV6-5 to TRBJ2-7, with a weak D call TRBD1 (5 bases). Germline CDR1 reads MNHEY; CDR2 reads SVGAGI. This CDR3 comprises 12 residues. Trimming stripped 6 bases from V and 2 bases from J, with 8 bases between. The CDR3 protein is CASSQGTYEQYF. CDR3 bases: TGTGCCAGCAGCCAGGGCACCTACGAGCAGTACTTC.

CDR3 sequence: CASSPWGSGANSYNEQFF. The CDR3 coding sequence is TGTGCCAGCAGCCCTTGGGGTAGCGGGGCCAACTCCTACAATGAGCAGTTCTTC. J is TRBJ2-1 and V is TRBV3-1 (or the pseudogene TRBV3-2); TRBD2 matches 8 bases. The J segment lost 0 bases and the V segment lost 4 bases, leaving 11 bases of the junction unmatched. The CDR3 has 18 residues. Per germline, CDR1 LGHDT and CDR2 YNNKEL (reference sequence).

V usage is TRBV5-4 and J usage is TRBJ2-7; perhaps TRBD1 as D (5 bases). There are 14 residues in the CDR3. CDR1 and CDR2 (germline): SGHNT, YYREEE (reference sequence). The V and J ends lost 4 bases and 0 bases respectively, with 11 bases between them. CDR3 coding DNA: TGTGCCAGCAGCGCACAGGCCAGCTCCTACGAGCAGTACTTC. Residues: CASSAQASSYEQYF.